This T cell receptor beta chain was documented in a study of blood T cell repertoires in COVID-19 (dated by TCRdb to 2018 to 2021). Describing the broader study: Collaborator samples came from the United States, Italy and Spain and covered acute and convalescent phases of COVID-19. The material from the prospective study consisted of cDNA or gDNA derived from T cells, B-cell-depleted T cells, or PBMCs. The dataset comprised deeply sampled blood TCRbeta repertoires from subjects exposed to, actively infected with, or recovered from COVID-19. The repertoires were made available in a free public database intended to serve as a resource for research on the immune response to SARS-CoV-2. The samples were drawn from two sources: the first 160 participants of the ongoing ImmuneRACE study, and 950 to 1,500 subjects contributed by 6 global collaborators. A de-identified subject ID, COVID-19 status, age in years and sex were almost always included in the sample metadata. Where available, HLA class I and class II types were taken from metadata supplied by the sample provider and were not determined by assay-based typing.

The CDR3 goes from the cysteine to the phenylalanine over 14 residues. The CDR3 DNA has 42 bases and is translated from base 1. The germline V gene specifies MGHRA as CDR1 and YSYEKL as CDR2. The V and J ends are trimmed by 4 bases and 5 bases, leaving 11 bases between them. TCRbeta CDR3 regions were amplified from genomic DNA by means of the immunoSEQ Assay, a bias-controlled multiplex PCR. The paper's processing steps were these. The number of nucleated cells in each sample was estimated from the amplification of reference gene primers within the assay. To quantify the absolute abundance of each unique TCRbeta CDR3 rearrangement, sequence reads were collapsed and filtered. For each sample, productive Simpson clonality was calculated by taking the square root of Simpson's diversity index across productive rearrangements. TCRdb took over this immuneACCESS table, retaining in-frame rearrangements with V and J assigned. Such tables are incomplete; in checked studies, under half of the missing clones stem from an unresolved V gene, and the remainder is unexplained. V and J calls and clone size are given by that table; D and trimming were obtained from the DNA. Counted in this sample were about 250,000 clones; roughly nine tenths of them appeared once. The ten largest clones represent about 4.6% of the sample.

A word on this clone: Its binding antigen is unknown. No much larger clone exists at a distance of one base, and base qualities are not known.

Another Seattle source contributed samples from volunteer blood donors who had recovered from COVID-19. The collaborating institutions used their own protocols to collect whole blood in K2EDTA tubes. For TCRbeta analysis, collaborators shipped samples as frozen whole blood, isolated PBMCs, or DNA extracted from either of those sample types. Summary of the overall study and its limitations: How much clinical and demographic metadata was included differed by source and by participant, and the metadata was provided uncurated.

Specimen: peripheral blood. The TCR comes from a woman between 40 and 50 years old who had recovered from COVID-19. The receptor chain draws on TRBV4-1 and TRBJ2-2, with TRBD2 perhaps the D gene, on 5 matching bases. The sequenced DNA is TGCGCCAGCAGCCTATGGGGAGTGACCGGGGAGCTGTTTTTT. This is translated as CASSLWGVTGELFF.